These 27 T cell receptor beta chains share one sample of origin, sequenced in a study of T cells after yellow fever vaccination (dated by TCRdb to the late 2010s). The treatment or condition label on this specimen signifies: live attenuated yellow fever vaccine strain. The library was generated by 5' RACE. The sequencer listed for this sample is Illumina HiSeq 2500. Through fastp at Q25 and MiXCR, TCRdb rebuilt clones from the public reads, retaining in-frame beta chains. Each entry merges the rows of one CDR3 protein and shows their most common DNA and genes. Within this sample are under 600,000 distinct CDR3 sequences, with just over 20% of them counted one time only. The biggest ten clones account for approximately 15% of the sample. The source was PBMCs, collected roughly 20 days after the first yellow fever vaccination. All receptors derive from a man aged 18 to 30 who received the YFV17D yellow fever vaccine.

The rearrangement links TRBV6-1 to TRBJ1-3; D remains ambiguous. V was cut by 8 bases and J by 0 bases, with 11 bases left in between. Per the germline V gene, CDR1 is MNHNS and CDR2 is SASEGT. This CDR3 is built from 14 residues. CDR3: CASYEFSSGNTIYF. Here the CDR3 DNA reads TGTGCCAGCTACGAGTTCTCCTCTGGAAACACCATATATTTT.

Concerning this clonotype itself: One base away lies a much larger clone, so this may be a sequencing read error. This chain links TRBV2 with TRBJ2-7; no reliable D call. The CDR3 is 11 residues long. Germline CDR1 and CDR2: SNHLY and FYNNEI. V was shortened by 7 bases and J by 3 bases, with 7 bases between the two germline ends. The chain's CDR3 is CASTANYEQYF. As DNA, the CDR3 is TGTGCCAGCACCGCCAACTACGAGCAGTACTTC.

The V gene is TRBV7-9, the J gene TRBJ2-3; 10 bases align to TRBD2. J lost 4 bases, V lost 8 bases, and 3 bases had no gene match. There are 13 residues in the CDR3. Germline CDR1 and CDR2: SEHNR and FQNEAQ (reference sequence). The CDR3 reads CASLAGVPDTQYF. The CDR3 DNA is TGTGCCAGCCTAGCGGGGGTCCCAGATACGCAGTATTTT.

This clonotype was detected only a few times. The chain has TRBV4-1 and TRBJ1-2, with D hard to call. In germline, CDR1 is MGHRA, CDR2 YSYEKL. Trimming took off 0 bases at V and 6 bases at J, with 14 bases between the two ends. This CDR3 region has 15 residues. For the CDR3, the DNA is TGCGCCAGCAGCCAAGATTCACAGCCACGTGATGGCTACACCTTC. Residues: CASSQDSQPRDGYTF.

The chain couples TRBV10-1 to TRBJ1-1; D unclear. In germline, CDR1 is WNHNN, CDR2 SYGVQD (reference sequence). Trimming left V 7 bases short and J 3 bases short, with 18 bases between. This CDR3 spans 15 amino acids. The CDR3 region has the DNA TGCGCCAGCAAGGGAGGGAAAAAGTCCTACACTGAAGCTTTCTTT. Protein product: CASKGGKKSYTEAFF.

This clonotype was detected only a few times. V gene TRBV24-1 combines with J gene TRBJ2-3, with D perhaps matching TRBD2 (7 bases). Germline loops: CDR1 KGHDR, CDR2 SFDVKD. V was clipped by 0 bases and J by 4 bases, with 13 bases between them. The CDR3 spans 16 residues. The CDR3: CATSDLQQGRADTQYF. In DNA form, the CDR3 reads TGTGCCACCAGTGATTTGCAGCAGGGGAGGGCAGATACGCAGTATTTT.

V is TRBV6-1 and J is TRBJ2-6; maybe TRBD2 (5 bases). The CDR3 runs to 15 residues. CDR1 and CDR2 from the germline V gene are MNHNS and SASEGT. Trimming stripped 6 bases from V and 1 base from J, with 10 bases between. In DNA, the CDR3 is TGTGCCAGCAGCCCCTCGGGGTCTGGGGCCAACGTCCTGACTTTC. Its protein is CASSPSGSGANVLTF.

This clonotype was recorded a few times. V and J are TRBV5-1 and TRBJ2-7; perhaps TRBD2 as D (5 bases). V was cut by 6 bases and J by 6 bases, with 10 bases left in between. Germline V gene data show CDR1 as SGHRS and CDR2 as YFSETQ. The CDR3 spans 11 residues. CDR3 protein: CASIDEGEQYF. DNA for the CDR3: TGCGCCAGCATTGATGAGGGCGAGCAGTACTTC. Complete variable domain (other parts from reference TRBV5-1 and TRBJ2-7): KAGVTQTPRYLIKTRGQQVTLSCSPISGHRSVSWYQQTPGQGLQFLFEYFSETQRNKGNFPGRFSGRQFSNSRSEMNVSTLELGDSALYLCASIDEGEQYFGPGTRLTVT.

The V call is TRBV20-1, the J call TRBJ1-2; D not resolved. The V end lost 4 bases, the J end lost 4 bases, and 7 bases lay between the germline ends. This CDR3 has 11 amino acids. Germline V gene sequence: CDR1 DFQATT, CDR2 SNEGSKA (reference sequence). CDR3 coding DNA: TGCAGTGCTATCTCCGCCTATGGCTACACCTTC. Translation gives CSAISAYGYTF.

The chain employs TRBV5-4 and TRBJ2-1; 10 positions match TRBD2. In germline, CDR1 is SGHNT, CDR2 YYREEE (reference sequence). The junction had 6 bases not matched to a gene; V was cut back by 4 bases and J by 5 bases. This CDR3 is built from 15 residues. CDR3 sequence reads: CASSETSGVHNEQFF. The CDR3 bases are TGTGCCAGCAGCGAAACTAGCGGGGTCCACAATGAGCAGTTCTTC.

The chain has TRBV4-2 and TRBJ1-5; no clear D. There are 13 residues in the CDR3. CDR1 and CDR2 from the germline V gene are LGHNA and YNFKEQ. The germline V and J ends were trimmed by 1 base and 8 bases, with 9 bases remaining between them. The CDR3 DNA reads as TGTGCCAGCAGCCAAGCCGCCTCTGAGCCCCAGCATTTT. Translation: CASSQAASEPQHF.

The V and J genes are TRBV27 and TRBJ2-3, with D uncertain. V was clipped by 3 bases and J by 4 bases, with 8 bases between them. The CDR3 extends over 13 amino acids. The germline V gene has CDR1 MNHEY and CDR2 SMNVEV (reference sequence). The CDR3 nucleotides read TGTGCCAGCAGTTTTTATAATGCAGATACGCAGTATTTT. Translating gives CASSFYNADTQYF.

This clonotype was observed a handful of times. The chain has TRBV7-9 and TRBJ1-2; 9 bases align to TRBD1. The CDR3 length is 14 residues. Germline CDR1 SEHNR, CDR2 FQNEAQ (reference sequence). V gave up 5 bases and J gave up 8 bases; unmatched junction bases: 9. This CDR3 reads CASSRGQGRGGYTF. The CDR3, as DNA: TGTGCCAGCAGCCGGGGACAGGGACGAGGAGGCTACACCTTC.

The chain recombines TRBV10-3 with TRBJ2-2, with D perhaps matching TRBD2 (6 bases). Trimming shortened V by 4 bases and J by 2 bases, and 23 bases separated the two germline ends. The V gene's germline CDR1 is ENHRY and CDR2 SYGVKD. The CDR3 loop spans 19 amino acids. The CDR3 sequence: CAISGLGEASRINTGELFF. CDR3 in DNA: TGTGCCATCAGTGGGCTTGGGGAGGCGAGCCGAATAAACACCGGGGAGCTGTTTTTT.

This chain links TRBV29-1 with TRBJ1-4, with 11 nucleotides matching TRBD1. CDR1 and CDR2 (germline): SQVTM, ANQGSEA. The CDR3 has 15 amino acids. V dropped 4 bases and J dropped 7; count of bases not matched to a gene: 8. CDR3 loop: CSVASPGQGGEKLFF. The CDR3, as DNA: TGCAGCGTTGCATCGCCGGGACAGGGGGGTGAAAAACTGTTTTTT.

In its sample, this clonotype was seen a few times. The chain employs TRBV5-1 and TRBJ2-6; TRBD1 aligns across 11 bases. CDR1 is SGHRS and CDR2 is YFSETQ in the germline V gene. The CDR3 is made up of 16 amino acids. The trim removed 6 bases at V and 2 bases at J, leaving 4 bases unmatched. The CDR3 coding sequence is TGCGCCAGCACCGGGACAGGGGGTGCTGGGGCCAACGTCCTGACTTTC. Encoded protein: CASTGTGGAGANVLTF.

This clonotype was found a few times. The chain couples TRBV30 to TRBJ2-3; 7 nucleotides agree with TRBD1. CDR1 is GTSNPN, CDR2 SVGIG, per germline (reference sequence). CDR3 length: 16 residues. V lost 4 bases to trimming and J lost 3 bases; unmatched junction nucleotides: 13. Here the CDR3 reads CAWKTGIFVLTDTQYF. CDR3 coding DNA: TGTGCCTGGAAGACAGGGATTTTTGTTTTGACAGATACGCAGTATTTT.

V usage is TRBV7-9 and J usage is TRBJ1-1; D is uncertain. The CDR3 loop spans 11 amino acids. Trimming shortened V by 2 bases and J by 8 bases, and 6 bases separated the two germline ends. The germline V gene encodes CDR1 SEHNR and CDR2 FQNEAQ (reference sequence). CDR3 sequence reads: CASSLSPEAFF. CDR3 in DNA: TGTGCCAGCAGCTTAAGTCCAGAAGCTTTCTTT.

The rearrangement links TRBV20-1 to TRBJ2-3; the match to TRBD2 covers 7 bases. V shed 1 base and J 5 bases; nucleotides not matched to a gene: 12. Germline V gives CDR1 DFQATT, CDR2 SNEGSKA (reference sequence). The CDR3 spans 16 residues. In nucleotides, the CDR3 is TGCAGTGCTAGAGGGGTGCGAGCGGGGACGGGAGATACGCAGTATTTT. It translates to CSARGVRAGTGDTQYF.

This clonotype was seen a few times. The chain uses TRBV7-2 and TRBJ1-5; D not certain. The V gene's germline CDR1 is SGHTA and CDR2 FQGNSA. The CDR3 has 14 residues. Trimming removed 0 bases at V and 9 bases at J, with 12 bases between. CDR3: CASSLAQMLSPQHF. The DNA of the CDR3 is TGTGCCAGCAGCTTAGCACAGATGCTTTCGCCCCAGCATTTT.

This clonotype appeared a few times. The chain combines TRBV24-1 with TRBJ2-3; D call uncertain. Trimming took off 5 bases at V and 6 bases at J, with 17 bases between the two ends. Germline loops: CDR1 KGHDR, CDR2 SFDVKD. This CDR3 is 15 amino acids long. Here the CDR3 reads CATSASGPPRDTQYF. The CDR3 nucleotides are TGTGCCACCAGTGCCTCCGGACCTCCGCGGGATACGCAGTATTTT.

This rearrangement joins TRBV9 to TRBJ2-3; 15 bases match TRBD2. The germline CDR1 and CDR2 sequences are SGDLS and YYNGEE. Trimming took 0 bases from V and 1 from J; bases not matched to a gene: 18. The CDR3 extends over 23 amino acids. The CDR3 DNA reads TGTGCCAGCAGCGTAGGTCCCGGGACTAGCGGGGGGCTTCAACTACGCCGCACAGATACGCAGTATTTT. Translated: CASSVGPGTSGGLQLRRTDTQYF.

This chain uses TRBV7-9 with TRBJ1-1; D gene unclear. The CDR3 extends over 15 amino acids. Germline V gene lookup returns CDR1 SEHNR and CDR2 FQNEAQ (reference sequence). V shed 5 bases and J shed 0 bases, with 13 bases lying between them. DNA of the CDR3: TGTGCCAGCAGCCCGGTGATGAGCATGAACACTGAAGCTTTCTTT. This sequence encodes CASSPVMSMNTEAFF.

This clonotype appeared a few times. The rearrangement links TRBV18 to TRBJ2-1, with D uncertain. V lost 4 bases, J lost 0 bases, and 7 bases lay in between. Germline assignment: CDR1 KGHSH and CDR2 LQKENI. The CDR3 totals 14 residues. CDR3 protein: CASSQTRSYNEQFF. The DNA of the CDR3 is TGTGCCAGCTCACAGACACGCTCCTACAATGAGCAGTTCTTC.

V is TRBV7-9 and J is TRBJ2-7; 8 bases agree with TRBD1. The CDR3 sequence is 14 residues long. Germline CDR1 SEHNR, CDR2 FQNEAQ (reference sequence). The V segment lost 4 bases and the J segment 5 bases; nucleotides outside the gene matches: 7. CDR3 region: CASSSPGGQDEQYF. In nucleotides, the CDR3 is TGTGCCAGCAGCTCCCCAGGGGGACAGGACGAGCAGTACTTC. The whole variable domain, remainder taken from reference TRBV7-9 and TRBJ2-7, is DTGVSQNPRHKITKRGQNVTFRCDPISEHNRLYWYRQTLGQGPEFLTYFQNEAQLEKSRLLSDRFSAERPKGSFSTLEIQRTEQGDSAMYLCASSSPGGQDEQYFGPGTRLTVT.

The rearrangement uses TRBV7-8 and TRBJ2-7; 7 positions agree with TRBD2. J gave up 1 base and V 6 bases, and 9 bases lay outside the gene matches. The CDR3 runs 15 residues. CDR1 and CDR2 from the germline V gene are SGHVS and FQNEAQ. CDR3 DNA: TGTGCCAGCAGTTCGAACAGCGGGAAGTCCTACGAGCAGTACTTC. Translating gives CASSSNSGKSYEQYF.

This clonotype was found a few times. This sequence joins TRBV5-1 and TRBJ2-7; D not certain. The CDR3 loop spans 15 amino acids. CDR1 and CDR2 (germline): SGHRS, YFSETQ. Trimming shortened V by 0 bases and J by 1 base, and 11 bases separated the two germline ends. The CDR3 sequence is CASSLAGAPSYEQYV. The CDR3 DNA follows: TGCGCCAGCAGCTTGGCCGGTGCACCGTCCTACGAGCAGTACGTC.